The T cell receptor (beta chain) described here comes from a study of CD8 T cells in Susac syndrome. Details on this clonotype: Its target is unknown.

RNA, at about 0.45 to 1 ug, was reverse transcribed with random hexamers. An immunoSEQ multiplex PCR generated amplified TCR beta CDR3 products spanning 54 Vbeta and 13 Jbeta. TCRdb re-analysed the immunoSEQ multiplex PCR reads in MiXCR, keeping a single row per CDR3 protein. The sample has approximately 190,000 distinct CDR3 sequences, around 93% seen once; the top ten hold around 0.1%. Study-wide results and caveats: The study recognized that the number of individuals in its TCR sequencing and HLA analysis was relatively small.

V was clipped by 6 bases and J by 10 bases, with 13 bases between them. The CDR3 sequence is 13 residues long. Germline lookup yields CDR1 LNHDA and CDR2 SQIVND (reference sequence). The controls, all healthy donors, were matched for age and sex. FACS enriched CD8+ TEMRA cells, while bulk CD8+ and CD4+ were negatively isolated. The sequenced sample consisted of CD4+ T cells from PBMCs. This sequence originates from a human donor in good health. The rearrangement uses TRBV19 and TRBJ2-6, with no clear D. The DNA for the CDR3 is TGTGCCAGTAGCCTATCGCTCCTGAACGTCCTGACTTTC. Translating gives CASSLSLLNVLTF. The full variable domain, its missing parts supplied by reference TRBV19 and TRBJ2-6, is DGGITQSPKYLFRKEGQNVTLSCEQNLNHDAMYWYRQDPGQGLRLIYYSQIVNDFQKGDIAEGYSVSREKKESFPLTVTSAQKNPTAFYLCASSLSLLNVLTFGAGSRLTVL.